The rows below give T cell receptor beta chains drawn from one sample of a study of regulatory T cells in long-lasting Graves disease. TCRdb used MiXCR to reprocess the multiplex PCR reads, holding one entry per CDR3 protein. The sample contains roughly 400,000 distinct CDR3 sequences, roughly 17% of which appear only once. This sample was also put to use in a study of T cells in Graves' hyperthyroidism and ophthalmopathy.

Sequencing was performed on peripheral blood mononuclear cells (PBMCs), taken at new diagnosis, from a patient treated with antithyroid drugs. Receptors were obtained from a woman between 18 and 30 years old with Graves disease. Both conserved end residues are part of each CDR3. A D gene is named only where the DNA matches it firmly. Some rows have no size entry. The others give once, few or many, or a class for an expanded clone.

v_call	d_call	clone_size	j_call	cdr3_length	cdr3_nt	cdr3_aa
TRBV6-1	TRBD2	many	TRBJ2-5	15	TGTGCCAGCAGTGTTCTAGCGGGAGGATTAGAGACCCAGTACTTC	CASSVLAGGLETQYF
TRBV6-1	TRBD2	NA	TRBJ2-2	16	TGTGCCAGCAGTCGACTAGCGGGAGGGAACACCGGGGAGCTGTTTTTT	CASSRLAGGNTGELFF
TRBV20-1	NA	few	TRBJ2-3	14	TGCAGTGCTAGCGGCCGGGCTACCACAGATACGCAGTATTTT	CSASGRATTDTQYF
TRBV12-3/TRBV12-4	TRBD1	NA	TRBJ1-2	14	TGTGCCAGCAGTCCCCTCGACAGGGCCTATGGCTACACCTTC	CASSPLDRAYGYTF
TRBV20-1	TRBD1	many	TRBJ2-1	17	TGCAGTGCTCCGGGACAGGGGGCAGTTGCATCATCCAATGAGCAGTTCTTC	CSAPGQGAVASSNEQFF
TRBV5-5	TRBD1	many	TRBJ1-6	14	TGTGCCAGCAGCGAGACGACAGGGTCTTCACCCCTCCACTTT	CASSETTGSSPLHF
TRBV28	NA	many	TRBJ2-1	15	TGTGCCAGCACAGAGAGGCAGGGCGCTTTCAATGAGCAGTTCTTC	CASTERQGAFNEQFF
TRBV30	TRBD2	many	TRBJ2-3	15	TGTGCCTGGAGTCAGGCTAGCGGGACCTCAGATACGCAGTATTTT	CAWSQASGTSDTQYF
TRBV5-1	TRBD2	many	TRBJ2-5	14	TGCGCCAGCAGCCTGACTAGCGGAGTAGAGACCCAGTACTTC	CASSLTSGVETQYF
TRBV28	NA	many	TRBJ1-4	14	TGTGCCAGCAGCACTCAGGGGCTGTGGGAAAAACTGTTTTTT	CASSTQGLWEKLFF
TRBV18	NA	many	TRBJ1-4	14	TGTGCCAGCTCACCACAGGGGAGGGGTGAAAAACTGTTTTTT	CASSPQGRGEKLFF
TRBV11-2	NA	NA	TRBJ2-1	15	TGTGCCAGCAGCTACAGGGACCCAATAGTTGGTGAGCAGTTCTTC	CASSYRDPIVGEQFF
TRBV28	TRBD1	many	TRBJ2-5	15	TGTGCCAGCAGCACCGGACAGGGAACGGGGGAGACCCAGTACTTC	CASSTGQGTGETQYF
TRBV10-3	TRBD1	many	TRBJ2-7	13	TGTGCCATAGCGGACAGGGCAGCCTACGAGCAGTACTTC	CAIADRAAYEQYF
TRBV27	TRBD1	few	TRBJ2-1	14	TGTGCCAGCAGTCTGGACAGGGGGGGGTATGAGCAGTTCTTC	CASSLDRGGYEQFF
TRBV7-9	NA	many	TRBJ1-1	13	TGTGCCAGCAGCCCGGTACAGTACACTGAAGCTTTCTTT	CASSPVQYTEAFF
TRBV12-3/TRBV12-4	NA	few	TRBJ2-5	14	TGTGCCAGCAGTTTAGGAGGGGTCCGGGAGACCCAGTACTTC	CASSLGGVRETQYF
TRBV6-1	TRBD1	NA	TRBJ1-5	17	TGTGCCAGCAGGTCCGGGACAGGGGACGGTAGCAATCAGCCCCAGCATTTT	CASRSGTGDGSNQPQHF
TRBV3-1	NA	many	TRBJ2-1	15	TGTGCCAGCAGCCAAGACAGGGCCTCCTACAATGAGCAGTTCTTC	CASSQDRASYNEQFF
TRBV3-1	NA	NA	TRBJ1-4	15	TGTGCCAGCAGCTCCCAAGGGGCAACTAATGAAAAACTGTTTTTT	CASSSQGATNEKLFF
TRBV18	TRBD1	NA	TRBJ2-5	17	TGTGCCAGCTCACCACTCTCCTCGGGACAGGTCCAAGAGACCCAGTACTTC	CASSPLSSGQVQETQYF
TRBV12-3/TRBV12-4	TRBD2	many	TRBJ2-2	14	TGTGCCAGCACCAAGCGGGAAAACACCGGGGAGCTGTTTTTT	CASTKRENTGELFF
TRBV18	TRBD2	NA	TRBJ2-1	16	TGTGCCAGCTCTCGAGGACTAGCGGGAGACTACAATGAGCAGTTCTTC	CASSRGLAGDYNEQFF
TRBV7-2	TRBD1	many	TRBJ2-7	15	TGTGCCAGCAGCTTAAGGGACAGGAGGCTAATCGAGCAGTACTTC	CASSLRDRRLIEQYF
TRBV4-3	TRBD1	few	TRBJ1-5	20	TGCGCCAGCAGCCAAGAAGGAAGGCAGGGGGCGCGGTATAGCAATCAGCCCCAGCATTTT	CASSQEGRQGARYSNQPQHF
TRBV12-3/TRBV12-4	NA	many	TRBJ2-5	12	TGTGCCAGCAGTTTAAGAGCAGAGACCCAGTACTTC	CASSLRAETQYF
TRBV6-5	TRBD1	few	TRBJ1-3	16	TGTGCCAGCAGTTACGGGGGACAGGGTGGCGGAAACACCATATATTTT	CASSYGGQGGGNTIYF
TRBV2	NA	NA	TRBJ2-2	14	TGTGCCAGCAGTGAGTCCACCTTCACCGGGGAGCTGTTTTTT	CASSESTFTGELFF
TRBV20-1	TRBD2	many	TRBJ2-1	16	TGCAGTGCTACCCGGACTAGCGGGAGGGCTTTGAATGAGCAGTTCTTC	CSATRTSGRALNEQFF
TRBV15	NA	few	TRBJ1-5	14	TGTGCCACCAGCGGGTTAGGGCCTAATCAGCCCCAGCATTTT	CATSGLGPNQPQHF
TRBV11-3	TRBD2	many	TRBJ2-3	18	TGTGCCAGCAGCCCCCGGACTAGCGGGAGGGCCTACACAGATACGCAGTATTTT	CASSPRTSGRAYTDTQYF
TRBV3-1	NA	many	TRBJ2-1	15	TGTGCCAGCAGCTTTACGGACAAACTGCACAATGAGCAGTTCTTC	CASSFTDKLHNEQFF
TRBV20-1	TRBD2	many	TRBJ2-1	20	TGCAGTGCTAGAGATTGGAAGGGGGGAATAGCGGGAGGCTCCTACAATGAGCAGTTCTTC	CSARDWKGGIAGGSYNEQFF
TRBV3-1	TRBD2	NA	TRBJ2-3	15	TGTGCCAGCAGACGGACTAGCGGGAGTACAGATACGCAGTATTTT	CASRRTSGSTDTQYF
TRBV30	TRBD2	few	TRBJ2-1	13	TGTGCCGTAAAAGCGGGAGGGAGCCTTGAGCAGTTCTTC	CAVKAGGSLEQFF
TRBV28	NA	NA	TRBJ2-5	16	TGTGCCAGCAGTTTCCGCAGGGGGGGCTCTCAAGAGACCCAGTACTTC	CASSFRRGGSQETQYF
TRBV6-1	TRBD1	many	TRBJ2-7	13	TGTGCCAGCAGTGAGACAGGGGCTTACGAGCAGTACTTC	CASSETGAYEQYF
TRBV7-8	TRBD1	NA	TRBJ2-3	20	TGTGCCAGCAGCTCCCCAAGGGCGGGACAGGGGTCCCTTCGCACAGATACGCAGTATTTT	CASSSPRAGQGSLRTDTQYF
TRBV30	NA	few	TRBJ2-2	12	TGTGCCTGGGTGGGGGGGCCCGGGGAGCTGTTTTTT	CAWVGGPGELFF
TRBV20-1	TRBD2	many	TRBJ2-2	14	TGCAGTGCTCCACCGGGAGGTGGCACCGGGGAGCTGTTTTTT	CSAPPGGGTGELFF
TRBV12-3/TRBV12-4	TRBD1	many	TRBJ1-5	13	TGTGCCAGCAGTCCGACAGGGGGTCAGCCCCAGCATTTT	CASSPTGGQPQHF
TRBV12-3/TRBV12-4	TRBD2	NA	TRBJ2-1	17	TGTGCCAGCAGTATGTTAGCGGGAGGGCCCCATTACAATGAGCAGTTCTTC	CASSMLAGGPHYNEQFF
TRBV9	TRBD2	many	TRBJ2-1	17	TGTGCCAGCAGCGTAGGGGTTAGCGGGAGGGTCGACAATGAGCAGTTCTTC	CASSVGVSGRVDNEQFF
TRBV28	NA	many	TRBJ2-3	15	TGTGCCAGCAGCCCTCCATCGTCCCTCACAGATACGCAGTATTTT	CASSPPSSLTDTQYF
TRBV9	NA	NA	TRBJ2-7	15	TGTGCCAGCAGCGTAGTCGCTTCGGGGTCGGACGAGCAGTACTTC	CASSVVASGSDEQYF
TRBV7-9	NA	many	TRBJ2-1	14	TGTGCCAGCAGCTTAGCGACCAGGGTTCATGAGCAGTTCTTC	CASSLATRVHEQFF
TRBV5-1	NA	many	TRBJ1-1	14	TGCGCCAGCAGCACGTCAGGGGCAGGCACTGAAGCTTTCTTT	CASSTSGAGTEAFF
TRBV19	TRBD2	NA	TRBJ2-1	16	TGTGCCAGTAGTCTAAGGAGGGGGGCGGGAGGATATGAGCAGTTCTTC	CASSLRRGAGGYEQFF
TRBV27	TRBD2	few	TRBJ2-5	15	TGTGCCAGCAGTCCAGGACTAGCGGGAGCGGAGACCCAGTACTTC	CASSPGLAGAETQYF
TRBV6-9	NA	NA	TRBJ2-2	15	TGTGCCAGCAGTTACTCCACCCGGGACACCGGGGAGCTGTTTTTT	CASSYSTRDTGELFF
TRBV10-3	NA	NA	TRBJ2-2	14	TGTGCCATCCGACAGGAGGGGAACACCGGGGAGCTGTTTTTT	CAIRQEGNTGELFF
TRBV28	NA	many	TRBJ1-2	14	TGTGCCAGCAGTTTAGGACGATTGCTCTATGGCTACACCTTC	CASSLGRLLYGYTF
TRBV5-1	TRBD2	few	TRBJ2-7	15	TGCGCCAGCAGCCTATCTAGCGGGAGTCTTGACGAGCAGTACTTC	CASSLSSGSLDEQYF
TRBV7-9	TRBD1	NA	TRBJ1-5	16	TGTGCCAGTTCCCCGGGACAGGGGGTAAACAATCAGCCCCAGCATTTT	CASSPGQGVNNQPQHF
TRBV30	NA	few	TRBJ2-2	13	TGTGCCTGGAAAAACAACCCGACTGGGGAGCTGTTTTTT	CAWKNNPTGELFF
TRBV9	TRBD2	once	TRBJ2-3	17	TGTGCCAGCAGCGCCCTTAGCGGGAGGGCCGTCCCGGATACGCAGTATTTT	CASSALSGRAVPDTQYF
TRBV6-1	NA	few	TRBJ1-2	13	TGTGCCAGCAGTGGCTACAGGGACTATGGCTACACCTTC	CASSGYRDYGYTF
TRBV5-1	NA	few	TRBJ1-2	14	TGCGCCAGCAGCTTGATGCCAGGGTCCTATGGCTACACCTTC	CASSLMPGSYGYTF
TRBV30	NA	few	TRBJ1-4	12	TGTGCCTGGGGGTCGATTGGTGAAAAACTGTTTTTT	CAWGSIGEKLFF